This TCR beta chain comes out of a study of blood T cell repertoires in COVID-19. Overall study: Researchers got acute and convalescent COVID-19 samples from the United States, Italy and Spain. PBMCs, B-cell-depleted T cells, or T cells were the source of the cDNA or gDNA that made up the material.

The CDR3 runs 13 residues. Per the germline V gene, CDR1 is SNHLY and CDR2 is FYNNEI. Trimming removed 7 bases from V and 4 bases from J, with 11 bases in between. Under the authors' procedure: From reference gene primer amplification, estimates of nucleated cell counts were derived. Profiled with immunoSEQ multiplex PCR; TCRdb holds only in-frame clones, not every one. V, J and clone size reflect that table, while D and trimming were determined from the DNA. The profile shows more than 300,000 clones, roughly 89% of them singletons. This TCR derives from a woman aged 18-29 years who had recovered from COVID-19. The specimen was peripheral blood. The gene calls are TRBV2 and TRBJ1-5; TRBD1 might be the D (5 bases). DNA for the CDR3: TGTGCCAGCACCGCGGGGGGGAATCAGCCCCAGCATTTT. Encoded protein: CASTAGGNQPQHF.